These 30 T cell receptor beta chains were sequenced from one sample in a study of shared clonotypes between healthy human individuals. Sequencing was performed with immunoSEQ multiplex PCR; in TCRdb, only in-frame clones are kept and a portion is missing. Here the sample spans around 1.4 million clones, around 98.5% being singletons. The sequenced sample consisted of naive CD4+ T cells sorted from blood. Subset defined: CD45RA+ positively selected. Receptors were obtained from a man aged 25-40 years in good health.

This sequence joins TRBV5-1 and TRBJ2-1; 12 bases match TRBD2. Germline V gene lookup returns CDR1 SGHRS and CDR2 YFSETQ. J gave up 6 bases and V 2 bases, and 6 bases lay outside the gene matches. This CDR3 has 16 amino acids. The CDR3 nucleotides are TGCGCCAGCAGCTTATTGACTAGCGGGAGTACCAATGAGCAGTTCTTC. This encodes CASSLLTSGSTNEQFF.

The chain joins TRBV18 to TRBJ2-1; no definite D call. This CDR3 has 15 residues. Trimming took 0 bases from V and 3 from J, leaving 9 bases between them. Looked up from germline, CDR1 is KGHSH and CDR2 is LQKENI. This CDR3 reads CASSPPDHNYNEQFF. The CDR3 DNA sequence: TGTGCCAGCTCACCACCGGACCACAACTACAATGAGCAGTTCTTC.

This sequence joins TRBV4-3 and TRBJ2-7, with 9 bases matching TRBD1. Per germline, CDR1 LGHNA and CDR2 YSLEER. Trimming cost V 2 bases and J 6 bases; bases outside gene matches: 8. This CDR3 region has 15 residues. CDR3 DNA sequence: TGCGCCAGCAGCCAAAACCGGGACAGGGACCGCGAGCAGTACTTC. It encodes CASSQNRDRDREQYF.

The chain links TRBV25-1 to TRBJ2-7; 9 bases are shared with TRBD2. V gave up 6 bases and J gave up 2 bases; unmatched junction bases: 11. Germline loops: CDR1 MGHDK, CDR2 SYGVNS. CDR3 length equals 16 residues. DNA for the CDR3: TGTGCCAGCAGCAAAGGAGTGGGCGGGAGGGCCTACGAGCAGTACTTC. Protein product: CASSKGVGGRAYEQYF.

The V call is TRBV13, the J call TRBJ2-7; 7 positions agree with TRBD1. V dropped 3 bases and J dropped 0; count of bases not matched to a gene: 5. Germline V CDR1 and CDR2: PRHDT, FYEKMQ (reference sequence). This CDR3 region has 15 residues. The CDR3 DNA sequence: TGTGCCAGCAGCTTTGACAGGGAGAACTCCTACGAGCAGTACTTC. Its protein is CASSFDRENSYEQYF.

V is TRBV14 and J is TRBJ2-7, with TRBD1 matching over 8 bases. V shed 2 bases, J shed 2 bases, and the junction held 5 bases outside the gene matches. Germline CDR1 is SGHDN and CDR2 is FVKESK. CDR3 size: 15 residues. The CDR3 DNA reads TGTGCCAGCAGCCAATGGACAGGGATAACCTACGAGCAGTACTTC. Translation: CASSQWTGITYEQYF.

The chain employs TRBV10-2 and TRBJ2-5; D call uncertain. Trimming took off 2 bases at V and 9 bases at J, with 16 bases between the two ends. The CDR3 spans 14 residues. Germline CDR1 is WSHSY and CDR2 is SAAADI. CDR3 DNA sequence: TGCGCCAGCAGTGAGCCCCGGACCCGAAGGGCCCAGTACTTC. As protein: CASSEPRTRRAQYF.

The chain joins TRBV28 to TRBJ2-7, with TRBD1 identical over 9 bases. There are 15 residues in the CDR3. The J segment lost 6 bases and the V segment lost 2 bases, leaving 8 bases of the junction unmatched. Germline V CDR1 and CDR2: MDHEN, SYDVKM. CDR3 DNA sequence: TGTGCCAGCAGTTTACTCGGGACAGGGCTCTCCGAGCAGTACTTC. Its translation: CASSLLGTGLSEQYF. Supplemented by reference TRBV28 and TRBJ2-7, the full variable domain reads DVKVTQSSRYLVKRTGEKVFLECVQDMDHENMFWYRQDPGLGLRLIYFSYDVKMKEKGDIPEGYSVSREKKERFSLILESASTNQTSMYLCASSLLGTGLSEQYFGPGTRLTVT.

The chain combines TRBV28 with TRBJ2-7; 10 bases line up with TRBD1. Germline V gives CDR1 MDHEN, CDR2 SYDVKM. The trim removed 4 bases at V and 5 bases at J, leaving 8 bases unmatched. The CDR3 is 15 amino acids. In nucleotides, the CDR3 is TGTGCCAGCAGTTCCCAGGGACAGGGGATCAACGAGCAGTACTTC. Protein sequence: CASSSQGQGINEQYF.

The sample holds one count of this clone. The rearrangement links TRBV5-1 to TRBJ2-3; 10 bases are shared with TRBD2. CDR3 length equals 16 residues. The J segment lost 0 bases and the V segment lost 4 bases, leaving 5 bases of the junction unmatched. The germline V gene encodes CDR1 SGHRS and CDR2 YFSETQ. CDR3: CASSGIAGGSTDTQYF. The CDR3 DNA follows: TGCGCCAGCAGCGGGATAGCGGGAGGCAGCACAGATACGCAGTATTTT.

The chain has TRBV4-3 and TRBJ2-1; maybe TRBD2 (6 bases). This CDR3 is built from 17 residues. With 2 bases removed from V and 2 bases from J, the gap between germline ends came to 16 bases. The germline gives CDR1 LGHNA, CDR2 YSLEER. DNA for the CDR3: TGCGCCAGCAGCCAATTTGGAGGGTTAGTCCCCTACAATGAGCAGTTCTTC. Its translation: CASSQFGGLVPYNEQFF.

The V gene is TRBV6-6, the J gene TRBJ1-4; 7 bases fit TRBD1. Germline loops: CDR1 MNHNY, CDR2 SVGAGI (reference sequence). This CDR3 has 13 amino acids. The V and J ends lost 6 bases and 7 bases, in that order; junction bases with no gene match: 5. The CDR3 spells CASRMTGSEKLFF. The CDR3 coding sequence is TGTGCCAGCAGGATGACAGGGTCTGAAAAACTGTTTTTT.

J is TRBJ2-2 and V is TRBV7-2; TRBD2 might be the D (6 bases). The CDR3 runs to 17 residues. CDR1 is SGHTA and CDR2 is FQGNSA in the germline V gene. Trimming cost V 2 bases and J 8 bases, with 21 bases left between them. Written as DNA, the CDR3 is TGTGCCAGCAGCTTAATCAATCGGGGACTCTCCGTGGGGGAGCTGTTTTTT. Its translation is CASSLINRGLSVGELFF. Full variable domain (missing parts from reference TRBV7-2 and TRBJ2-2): GAGVSQSPSNKVTEKGKDVELRCDPISGHTALYWYRQSLGQGLEFLIYFQGNSAPDKSGLPSDRFSAERTGGSVSTLTIQRTQQEDSAVYLCASSLINRGLSVGELFFGEGSRLTVL.

The CDR3 DNA follows: TGTGCCAGTCGGGACAGCCTCAATCAGCCCCAGCATTTT. It yields the protein CASRDSLNQPQHF. This chain connects TRBV19 to TRBJ1-5; 7 nucleotides line up with TRBD1. The CDR3 runs 13 residues. With V trimmed by 8 bases and J by 3 bases, 4 bases remained unmatched. The germline gives CDR1 LNHDA, CDR2 SQIVND (reference sequence).

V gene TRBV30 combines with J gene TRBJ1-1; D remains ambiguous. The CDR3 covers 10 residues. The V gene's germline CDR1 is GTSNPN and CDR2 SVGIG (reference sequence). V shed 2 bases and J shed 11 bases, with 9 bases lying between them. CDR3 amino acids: CAWSPVAAFF. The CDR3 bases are TGTGCCTGGAGTCCAGTGGCGGCTTTCTTT.

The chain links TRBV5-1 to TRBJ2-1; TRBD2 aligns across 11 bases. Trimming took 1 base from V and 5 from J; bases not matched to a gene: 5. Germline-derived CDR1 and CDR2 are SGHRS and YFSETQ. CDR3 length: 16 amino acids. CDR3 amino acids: CASSLISGRANNEQFF. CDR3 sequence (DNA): TGCGCCAGCAGCTTGATTAGCGGGAGGGCCAACAATGAGCAGTTCTTC.

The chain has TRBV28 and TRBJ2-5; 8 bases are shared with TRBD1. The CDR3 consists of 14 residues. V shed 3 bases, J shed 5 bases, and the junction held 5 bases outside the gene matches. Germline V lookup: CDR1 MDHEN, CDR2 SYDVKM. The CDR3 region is CASSFQGAKETQYF. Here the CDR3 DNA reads TGTGCCAGCAGTTTTCAGGGGGCGAAGGAGACCCAGTACTTC. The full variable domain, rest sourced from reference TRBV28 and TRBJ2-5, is DVKVTQSSRYLVKRTGEKVFLECVQDMDHENMFWYRQDPGLGLRLIYFSYDVKMKEKGDIPEGYSVSREKKERFSLILESASTNQTSMYLCASSFQGAKETQYFGPGTRLLVL.

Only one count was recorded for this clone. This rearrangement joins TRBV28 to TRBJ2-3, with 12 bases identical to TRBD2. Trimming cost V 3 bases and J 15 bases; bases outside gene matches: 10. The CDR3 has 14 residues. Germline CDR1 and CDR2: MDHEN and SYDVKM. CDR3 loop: CASSFPMTSGRAYF. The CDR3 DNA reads TGTGCCAGCAGTTTCCCAATGACTAGCGGGAGAGCCTATTTT.

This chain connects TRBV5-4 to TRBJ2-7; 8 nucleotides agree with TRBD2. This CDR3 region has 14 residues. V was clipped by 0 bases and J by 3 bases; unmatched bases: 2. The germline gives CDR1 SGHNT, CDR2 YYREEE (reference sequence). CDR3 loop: CASSLERENYEQYF. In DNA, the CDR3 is TGTGCCAGCAGCTTGGAGCGGGAGAACTACGAGCAGTACTTC.

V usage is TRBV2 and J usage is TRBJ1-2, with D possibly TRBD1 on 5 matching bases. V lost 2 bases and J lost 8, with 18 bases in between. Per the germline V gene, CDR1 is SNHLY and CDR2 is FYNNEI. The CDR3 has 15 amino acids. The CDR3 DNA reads TGTGCCAGCAGTGAACAGCAACCCCGGGGGAGGGGCTACACCTTC. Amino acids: CASSEQQPRGRGYTF.

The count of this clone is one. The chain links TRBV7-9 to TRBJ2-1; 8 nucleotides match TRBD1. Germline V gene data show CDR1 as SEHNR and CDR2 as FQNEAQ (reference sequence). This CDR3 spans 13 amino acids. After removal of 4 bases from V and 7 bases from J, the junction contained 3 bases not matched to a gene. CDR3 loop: CASSSGQENEQFF. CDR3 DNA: TGTGCCAGCAGCTCGGGACAGGAGAATGAGCAGTTCTTC.

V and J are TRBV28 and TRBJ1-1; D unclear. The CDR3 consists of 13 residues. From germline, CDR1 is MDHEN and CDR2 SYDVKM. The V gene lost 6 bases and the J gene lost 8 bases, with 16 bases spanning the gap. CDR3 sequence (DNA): TGTGCCAGCAGAACTAGCGGGCTGAGGGAAGCTTTCTTT. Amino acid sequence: CASRTSGLREAFF. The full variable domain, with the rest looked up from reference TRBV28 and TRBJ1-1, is DVKVTQSSRYLVKRTGEKVFLECVQDMDHENMFWYRQDPGLGLRLIYFSYDVKMKEKGDIPEGYSVSREKKERFSLILESASTNQTSMYLCASRTSGLREAFFGQGTRLTVV.

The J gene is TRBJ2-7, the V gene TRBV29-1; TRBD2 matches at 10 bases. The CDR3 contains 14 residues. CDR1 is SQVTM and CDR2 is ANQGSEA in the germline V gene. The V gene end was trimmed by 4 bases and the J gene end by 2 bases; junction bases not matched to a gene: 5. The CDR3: CSVVLAGVTYEQYF. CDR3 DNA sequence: TGCAGCGTTGTTCTAGCGGGAGTGACCTACGAGCAGTACTTC.

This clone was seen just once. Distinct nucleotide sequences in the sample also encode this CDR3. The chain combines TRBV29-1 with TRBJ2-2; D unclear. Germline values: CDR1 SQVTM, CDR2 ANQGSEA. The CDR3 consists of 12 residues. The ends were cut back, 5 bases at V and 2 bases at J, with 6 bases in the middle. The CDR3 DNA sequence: TGCAGCGTTCTACCCAACACCGGGGAGCTGTTTTTT. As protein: CSVLPNTGELFF.

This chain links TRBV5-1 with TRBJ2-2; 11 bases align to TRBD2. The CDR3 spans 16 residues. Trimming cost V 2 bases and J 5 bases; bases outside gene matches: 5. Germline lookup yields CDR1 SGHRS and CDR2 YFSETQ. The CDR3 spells CASSFDSGRVTGELFF. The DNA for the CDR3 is TGCGCCAGCAGCTTCGATAGCGGGAGGGTTACCGGGGAGCTGTTTTTT.

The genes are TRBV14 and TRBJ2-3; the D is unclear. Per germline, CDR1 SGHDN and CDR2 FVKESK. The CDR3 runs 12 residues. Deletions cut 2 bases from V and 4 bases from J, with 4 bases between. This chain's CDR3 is CASSQNSDTQYF. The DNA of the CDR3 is TGTGCCAGCAGCCAAAACTCAGATACGCAGTATTTT.

The CDR3 DNA is TGTGCCAGCAGTTTACTAGGGGTGACGGGAAGAGCCAAAAACATTCAGTACTTC. It specifies CASSLLGVTGRAKNIQYF. The chain is built from TRBV27 and TRBJ2-4; D is perhaps TRBD1 or TRBD2 (5 bases each). This CDR3 contains 18 residues. Germline CDR1 reads MNHEY; CDR2 reads SMNVEV (reference sequence). V lost 2 bases and J lost 0, with 17 bases in between.

This CDR3 is CASSPQLLTGGNTDTQYF. CDR3 coding DNA: TGTGCCAGCTCACCACAATTATTGACAGGGGGCAACACAGATACGCAGTATTTT. This sequence joins TRBV18 and TRBJ2-3; TRBD1 matches 10 bases. This CDR3 is 18 amino acids long. The ends lost 1 base at V and 2 bases at J; junction bases unmatched: 9. Germline assignment: CDR1 KGHSH and CDR2 LQKENI.

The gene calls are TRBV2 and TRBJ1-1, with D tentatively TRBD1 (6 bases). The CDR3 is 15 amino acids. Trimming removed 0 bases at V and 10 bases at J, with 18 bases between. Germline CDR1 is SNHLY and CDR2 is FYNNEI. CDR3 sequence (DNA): TGTGCCAGCAGTGAAGCGGCCAGACAGGCAGGTGTAGCTTTCTTT. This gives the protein CASSEAARQAGVAFF.

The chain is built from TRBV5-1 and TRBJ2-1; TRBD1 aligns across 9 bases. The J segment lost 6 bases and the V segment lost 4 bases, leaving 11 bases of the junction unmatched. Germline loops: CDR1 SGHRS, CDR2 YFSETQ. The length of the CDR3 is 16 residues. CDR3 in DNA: TGCGCCAGCAGCATAACCGGGACAGGGATCCCCAATGAGCAGTTCTTC. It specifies CASSITGTGIPNEQFF.